The T cell receptor beta chain described here comes from a study of cytotoxic CD8 clonotypes in ibrutinib-treated CLL. Study results and caveats: At progression, clonality fell back toward baseline after rising at ibrutinib response.

With regard to this clone: What it binds is not known.

J lost 8 bases, V lost 5 bases, and 12 bases had no gene match. The germline V gene encodes CDR1 SGHDT and CDR2 YYEEEE. The CDR3 totals 14 residues. Researchers set a sequencing depth target of 1 in 200,000 to 1 in 1 million T cells. Assay used: immunoSEQ multiplex PCR; TCRdb lists only in-frame clones, some missing. The profile covers roughly 300,000 clones, with roughly four fifths appearing a single time and about 5.3% taken by the ten largest. For TCR beta libraries, around 2 micrograms of genomic DNA were obtained from cryopreserved PBMCs. The clonotype was recovered from a human donor with chronic lymphocytic leukemia. The material sequenced was PBMCs, taken at disease progression, from a patient treated with ibrutinib. The genes are TRBV5-6 and TRBJ1-2; 7 bases are a match to TRBD1. This chain's CDR3 is CASSLEGTVGGYTF. DNA for the CDR3: TGTGCCAGCAGTCTCGAAGGGACAGTCGGGGGCTACACCTTC. The variable domain in full, completed from reference TRBV5-6 and TRBJ1-2, reads DAGVTQSPTHLIKTRGQQVTLRCSPKSGHDTVSWYQQALGQGPQFIFQYYEEEERQRGNFPDRFSGHQFPNYSSELNVNALLLGDSALYLCASSLEGTVGGYTFGSGTRLTVV.